Below are 4 T cell receptor beta chains sequenced from a single sample in a study of OX40 agonist ivuxolimab in advanced cancers. Method: immunoSEQ multiplex PCR; TCRdb's copy keeps in-frame clones and lacks some. The sample records around 98,000 clones, roughly 89% being singletons. The sample here was CD4+ or CD8+ T cells sorted from blood, taken in a trial of the OX40 agonist ivuxolimab. These TCRs come from an adult with an advanced solid tumor such as melanoma, head and neck, liver or kidney cancer.

The sample holds many counts of this clone. The chain links TRBV19 to TRBJ2-5; possibly TRBD2 for D (6 bases). V gave up 2 bases and J gave up 1 base, with 8 bases separating them. This CDR3 contains 14 residues. CDR1 and CDR2 (germline): LNHDA, SQIVND (reference sequence). The CDR3 DNA is TGTGCCAGTAGTATAATGGGGGGCCAAGAGACCCAGTACTTC. It encodes CASSIMGGQETQYF.

V and J are TRBV5-6 and TRBJ1-3; D unclear. V lost 2 bases and J lost 9, with 9 bases in between. This CDR3 comprises 12 residues. The germline V gene has CDR1 SGHDT and CDR2 YYEEEE. For the CDR3, the DNA is TGTGCCAGCAGCTTCGCCCGTGCCACCATATATTTT. It encodes CASSFARATIYF.

The chain has TRBV6-1 and TRBJ2-1; TRBD2 aligns across 7 bases. The CDR3 is 12 residues long. V was pared by 4 bases and J by 10 bases, with 4 bases of the junction left unmatched. CDR1 MNHNS and CDR2 SASEGT come from the germline V gene. The CDR3 DNA reads as TGTGCCAGCAGTGTGGGGGGGTGGGAGCAGTTCTTC. Protein sequence: CASSVGGWEQFF.

The chain is built from TRBV27 and TRBJ2-5, with D possibly matching TRBD1 (6 bases). Looked up from germline, CDR1 is MNHEY and CDR2 is SMNVEV (reference sequence). The CDR3 is 17 residues long. Deletions cut 4 bases from V and 11 bases from J, with 29 bases between. CDR3 nucleotides: TGTGCCAGCAGTTCGCTCCAGGGGTCGCTAAGTTCCGCGAGGCAGTACTTC. Amino acid sequence: CASSSLQGSLSSARQYF.